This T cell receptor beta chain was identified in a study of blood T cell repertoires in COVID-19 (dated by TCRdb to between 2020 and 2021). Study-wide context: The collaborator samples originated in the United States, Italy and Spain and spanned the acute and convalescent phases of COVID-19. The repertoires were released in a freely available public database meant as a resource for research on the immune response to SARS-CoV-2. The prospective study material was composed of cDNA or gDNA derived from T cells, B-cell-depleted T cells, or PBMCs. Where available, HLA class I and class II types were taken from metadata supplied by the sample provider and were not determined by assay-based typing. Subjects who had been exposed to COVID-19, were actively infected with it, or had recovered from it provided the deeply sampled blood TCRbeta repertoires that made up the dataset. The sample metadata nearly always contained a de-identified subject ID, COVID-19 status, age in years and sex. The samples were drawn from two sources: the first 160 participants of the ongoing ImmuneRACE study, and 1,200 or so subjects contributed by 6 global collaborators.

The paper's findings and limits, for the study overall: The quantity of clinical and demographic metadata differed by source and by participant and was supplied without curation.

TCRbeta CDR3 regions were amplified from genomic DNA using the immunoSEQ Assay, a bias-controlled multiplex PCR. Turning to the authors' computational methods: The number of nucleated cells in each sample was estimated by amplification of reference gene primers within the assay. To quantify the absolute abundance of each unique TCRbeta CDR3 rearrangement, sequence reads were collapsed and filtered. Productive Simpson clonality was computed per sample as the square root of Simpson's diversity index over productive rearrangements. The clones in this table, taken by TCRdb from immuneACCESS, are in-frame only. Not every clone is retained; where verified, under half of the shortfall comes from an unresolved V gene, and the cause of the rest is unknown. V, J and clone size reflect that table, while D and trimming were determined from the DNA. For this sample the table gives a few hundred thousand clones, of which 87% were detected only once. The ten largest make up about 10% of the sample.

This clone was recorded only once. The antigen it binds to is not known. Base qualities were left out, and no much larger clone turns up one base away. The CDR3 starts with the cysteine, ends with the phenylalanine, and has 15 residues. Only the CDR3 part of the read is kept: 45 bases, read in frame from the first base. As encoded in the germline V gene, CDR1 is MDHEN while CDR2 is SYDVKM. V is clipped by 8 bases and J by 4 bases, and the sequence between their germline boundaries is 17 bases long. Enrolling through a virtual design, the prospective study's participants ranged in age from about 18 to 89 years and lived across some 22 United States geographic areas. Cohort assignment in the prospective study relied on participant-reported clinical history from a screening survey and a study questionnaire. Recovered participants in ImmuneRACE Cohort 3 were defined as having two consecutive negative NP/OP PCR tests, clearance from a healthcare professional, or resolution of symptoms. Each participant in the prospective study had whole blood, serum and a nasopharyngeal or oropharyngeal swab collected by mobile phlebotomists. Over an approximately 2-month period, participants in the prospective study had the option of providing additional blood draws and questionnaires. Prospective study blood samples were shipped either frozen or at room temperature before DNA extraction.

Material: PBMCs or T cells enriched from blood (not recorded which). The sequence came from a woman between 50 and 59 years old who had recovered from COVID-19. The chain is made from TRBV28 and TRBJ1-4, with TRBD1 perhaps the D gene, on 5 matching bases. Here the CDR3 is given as CASGFGGLGNEKLFF. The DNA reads TGTGCCAGCGGCTTCGGGGGTCTCGGTAATGAAAAACTGTTTTTT. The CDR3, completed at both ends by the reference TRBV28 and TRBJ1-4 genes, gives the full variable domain DVKVTQSSRYLVKRTGEKVFLECVQDMDHENMFWYRQDPGLGLRLIYFSYDVKMKEKGDIPEGYSVSREKKERFSLILESASTNQTSMYLCASGFGGLGNEKLFFGSGTQLSVL.